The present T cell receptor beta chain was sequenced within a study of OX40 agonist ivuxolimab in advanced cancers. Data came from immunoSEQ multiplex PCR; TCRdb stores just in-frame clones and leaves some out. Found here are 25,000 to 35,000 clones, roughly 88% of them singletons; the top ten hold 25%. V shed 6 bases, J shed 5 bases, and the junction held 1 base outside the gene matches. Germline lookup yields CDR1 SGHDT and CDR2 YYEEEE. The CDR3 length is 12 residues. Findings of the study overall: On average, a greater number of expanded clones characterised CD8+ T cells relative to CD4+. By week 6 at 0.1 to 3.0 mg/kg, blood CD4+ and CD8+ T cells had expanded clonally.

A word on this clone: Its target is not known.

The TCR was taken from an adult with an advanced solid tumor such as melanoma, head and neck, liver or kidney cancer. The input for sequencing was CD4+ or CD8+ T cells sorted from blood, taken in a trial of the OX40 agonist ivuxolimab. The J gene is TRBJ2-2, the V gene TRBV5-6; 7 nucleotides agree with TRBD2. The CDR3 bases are TGTGCCAGCATCGGGGGGACCGGGGAGCTGTTTTTT. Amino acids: CASIGGTGELFF.